A selection of T cell receptor beta chains follows, all from one sample in a study of blood T cell repertoires in COVID-19. The assay was immunoSEQ multiplex PCR, and TCRdb's table has in-frame clones only and misses some. The sample has fewer than 200,000 clones; roughly 87% are singletons. Sequencing was carried out using PBMCs or T cells enriched from blood (not recorded which). The receptors stem from a human donor with acute COVID-19. The donor label of this sample is uncertain. CDR3s include the opening cysteine and the closing phenylalanine or tryptophan. Fields, in order: J gene, clone size, CDR3 length, V gene, D gene, CDR3 protein, CDR3 DNA. A D gene is named only where the DNA matches it firmly. Size values are once, few and many counts, or a class for expanded clones, and some rows have none.

>TRBJ2-1|-|15|TRBV5-5|TRBD1
CASSPPGTAYNEQFF
TGTGCCAGCAGCCCACCCGGGACAGCTTACAATGAGCAGTTCTTC
>TRBJ2-3|-|12|TRBV4-1|TRBD2
CASSQEGTRSYF
TGCGCCAGCAGCCAAGAAGGGACTAGGTCGTATTTT
>TRBJ1-5|few|16|TRBV18|TRBD1
CASSEGGGAWIQPQHF
TGTGCCAGCTCAGAAGGAGGGGGCGCGTGGATTCAGCCCCAGCATTTT
>TRBJ1-2|-|14|TRBV7-9|-
CASSTPQSFYGYTF
TGTGCCAGCAGTACACCACAGAGCTTCTATGGCTACACCTTC
>TRBJ2-2|-|15|TRBV10-3|TRBD1
CAISAGQGSTGELFF
TGTGCCATCAGTGCGGGACAGGGAAGCACCGGGGAGCTGTTTTTT
>TRBJ1-2|-|14|TRBV7-9|-
CASSFLRTGVGYTF
TGTGCCAGCAGCTTCCTCCGGACGGGGGTTGGCTACACCTTC
>TRBJ2-1|-|14|TRBV7-2|TRBD2
CASTQNRGDNEQFF
TGTGCCAGCACCCAGAACCGGGGGGACAATGAGCAGTTCTTC
>TRBJ1-2|-|13|TRBV7-9|-
CASSLGAGDGYTF
TGTGCCAGCAGCTTAGGGGCAGGGGACGGCTACACCTTC
>TRBJ2-1|-|16|TRBV3-1/TRBV3-2|TRBD2
CASSLNLGLAPNEQFF
TGTGCCAGCAGCCTGAACCTGGGACTAGCACCCAATGAGCAGTTCTTC
>TRBJ1-2|-|16|TRBV6-1|-
CASSEALGVDYYGYTF
TGTGCCAGCAGTGAAGCGCTCGGGGTCGATTACTATGGCTACACCTTC
>TRBJ1-4|-|17|TRBV5-1|-
CASSLGGQQGSGEKLFF
TGCGCCAGCAGCTTGGGGGGACAACAGGGATCAGGAGAAAAACTGTTTTTT
>TRBJ1-6|-|15|TRBV27|TRBD1
CASSPLGQDNSPLHF
TGTGCCAGCAGTCCGCTGGGACAGGATAATTCACCCCTCCACTTT
>TRBJ1-1|-|15|TRBV3-1/TRBV3-2|TRBD1
CASSQPGTVNTEAFF
TGTGCCAGCAGCCAACCCGGGACAGTAAACACTGAAGCTTTCTTT
>TRBJ2-1|-|15|TRBV7-6|TRBD2
CASSPGTRPHNEQFF
TGTGCCAGCAGCCCCGGGACTAGACCTCACAATGAGCAGTTCTTC
>TRBJ2-3|-|15|TRBV5-1|-
CASSLVARGTDTQYF
TGCGCCAGCAGCTTGGTTGCGCGGGGCACAGATACGCAGTATTTT
>TRBJ1-4|-|14|TRBV7-2|-
CASTSTARGEKLFF
TGTGCCAGCACCTCGACAGCAAGGGGGGAAAAACTGTTTTTT
>TRBJ2-5|-|13|TRBV5-4|TRBD2
CASSWRGAETQYF
TGTGCCAGCAGCTGGCGGGGGGCGGAGACCCAGTACTTC
>TRBJ1-2|-|13|TRBV29-1|-
CSVLQGVLDGYTF
TGCAGCGTTTTACAGGGAGTCTTAGATGGCTACACCTTC
>TRBJ1-2|-|14|TRBV30|-
CAWSVETAAYGYTF
TGTGCCTGGAGTGTAGAGACTGCCGCCTATGGCTACACCTTC
>TRBJ2-3|-|14|TRBV7-9|-
CASSLDANTDTQYF
TGTGCCAGCAGCTTAGACGCGAACACAGATACGCAGTATTTT
>TRBJ1-1|-|13|TRBV3-1/TRBV3-2|-
CASSQGRGTEAFF
TGTGCCAGCAGCCAAGGGAGGGGAACTGAAGCTTTCTTT
>TRBJ1-2|-|15|TRBV4-1|-
CASSQDLGSGYGYTF
TGCGCCAGCAGCCAAGATCTTGGGAGTGGCTATGGCTACACCTTC
>TRBJ2-1|-|16|TRBV6-6|TRBD1
CASSYGTGTGYNEQFF
TGTGCCAGCAGTTACGGGACAGGGACTGGCTACAATGAGCAGTTCTTC
>TRBJ2-7|-|15|TRBV27|-
CASTDRNRGGNEQYF
TGTGCCAGCACCGACCGCAACAGGGGAGGAAACGAGCAGTACTTC
>TRBJ1-2|once|15|TRBV15|-
CATSRDGRTTHGYTF
TGTGCCACCAGCAGAGACGGTAGGACAACTCATGGCTACACCTTC
>TRBJ1-5|few|12|TRBV5-8|-
CASSLDEQPQHF
TGTGCCAGCAGCTTGGATGAGCAGCCCCAGCATTTT
>TRBJ1-1|-|12|TRBV12-3/TRBV12-4|-
CASTWGGTEAFF
TGTGCCAGCACTTGGGGGGGAACTGAAGCTTTCTTT
>TRBJ2-1|-|16|TRBV19|TRBD2
CASSRGPRGAYNEQFF
TGTGCCAGTAGTAGGGGACCTCGGGGGGCCTACAATGAGCAGTTCTTC
>TRBJ1-4|-|14|TRBV6-5|-
CASSPRGSNEKLFF
TGTGCCAGCAGCCCACGGGGGTCTAATGAAAAACTGTTTTTT
>TRBJ2-3|-|18|TRBV12-5|-
CASGLVLDGLTSTDTQYF
TGTGCTAGTGGTTTGGTACTGGACGGACTCACTAGCACAGATACGCAGTATTTT
>TRBJ2-5|-|14|TRBV14|TRBD2
CASSRGTRSETQYF
TGTGCCAGCAGCCGCGGGACTAGAAGCGAGACCCAGTACTTC
>TRBJ1-1|-|15|TRBV6-5|-
CASSHQNGRNTEAFF
TGTGCCAGCAGCCACCAGAATGGCCGCAACACTGAAGCTTTCTTT
>TRBJ2-7|-|17|TRBV11-2|-
CASSTVRMETVSYEQYF
TGTGCCAGCAGCACAGTTCGAATGGAGACAGTTTCCTACGAGCAGTACTTC
>TRBJ1-2|once|13|TRBV2|TRBD1
CASSAGTGYGYTF
TGTGCCAGCAGCGCCGGGACAGGTTATGGCTACACCTTC
>TRBJ1-5|-|14|TRBV5-1|TRBD1
CASSTGTDNQPQHF
TGCGCCAGCAGCACCGGGACAGACAATCAGCCCCAGCATTTT
>TRBJ1-2|-|15|TRBV6-5|-
CASSYSSRAPNGYTF
TGTGCCAGCAGTTACTCGAGCAGGGCTCCAAATGGCTACACCTTC
>TRBJ2-3|once|15|TRBV7-2|TRBD1
CASSLTGGSTDTQYF
TGTGCCAGCAGCTTAACAGGGGGCAGCACAGATACGCAGTATTTT
>TRBJ2-5|-|15|TRBV7-9|TRBD2
CASTPSLAGGETQYF
TGTGCCAGCACCCCCTCCCTAGCGGGGGGTGAGACCCAGTACTTC
>TRBJ2-1|few|15|TRBV4-1|TRBD1
CASSPPGQGNNEQFF
TGCGCCAGCAGCCCACCGGGACAGGGCAACAATGAGCAGTTCTTC
>TRBJ2-7|-|15|TRBV2|-
CASSEWGSTTYEQYF
TGTGCCAGCAGTGAATGGGGCAGCACCACCTACGAGCAGTACTTC
>TRBJ2-1|-|13|TRBV20-1|-
CSASPQGYNEQFF
TGCAGTGCTAGTCCCCAGGGTTACAATGAGCAGTTCTTC
>TRBJ2-7|-|14|TRBV7-9|-
CASSLTQGSYEQYF
TGTGCCAGCAGCTTAACACAGGGCTCCTACGAGCAGTACTTC
>TRBJ1-5|once|15|TRBV15|-
CATSRDRGPNQPQHF
TGTGCCACCAGCAGAGATAGGGGCCCCAATCAGCCCCAGCATTTT
>TRBJ1-5|-|15|TRBV19|TRBD1
CASSLDRGRDRPQHF
TGTGCCAGTAGTCTGGACAGGGGGCGAGACCGGCCCCAGCATTTT
>TRBJ1-2|few|16|TRBV6-5|TRBD1
CASSYRGTGGIYGYTF
TGTGCCAGCAGTTACCGCGGGACAGGGGGCATCTATGGCTACACCTTC
>TRBJ1-2|-|16|TRBV3-1/TRBV3-2|-
CASSQGFGGAIEGYTF
TGTGCCAGCAGCCAGGGGTTCGGGGGGGCGATAGAAGGCTACACCTTC
>TRBJ1-1|-|13|TRBV5-1|TRBD1
CASSLYRGTEAFF
TGCGCCAGCAGCTTGTACAGGGGTACTGAAGCTTTCTTT
>TRBJ2-5|-|14|TRBV2|-
CASSETPFQETQYF
TGTGCCAGCAGTGAAACACCCTTCCAAGAGACCCAGTACTTC
>TRBJ2-5|-|18|TRBV6-2/TRBV6-3|TRBD2
CASSPLPGLAGGRETQYF
TGTGCCAGCAGTCCACTCCCAGGACTAGCGGGGGGTCGGGAGACCCAGTACTTC
>TRBJ1-6|-|15|TRBV2|-
CASSELGQGSSPLHF
TGTGCCAGCAGTGAACTAGGGCAGGGGAGTTCACCCCTCCACTTT
>TRBJ2-1|-|15|TRBV5-1|-
CASSPGLGAYNEQFF
TGCGCCAGCAGCCCAGGACTGGGCGCCTACAATGAGCAGTTCTTC
>TRBJ2-5|once|16|TRBV12-5|-
CASGLVLRGVQETQYF
TGTGCTAGTGGTTTGGTACTTCGCGGGGTTCAAGAGACCCAGTACTTC